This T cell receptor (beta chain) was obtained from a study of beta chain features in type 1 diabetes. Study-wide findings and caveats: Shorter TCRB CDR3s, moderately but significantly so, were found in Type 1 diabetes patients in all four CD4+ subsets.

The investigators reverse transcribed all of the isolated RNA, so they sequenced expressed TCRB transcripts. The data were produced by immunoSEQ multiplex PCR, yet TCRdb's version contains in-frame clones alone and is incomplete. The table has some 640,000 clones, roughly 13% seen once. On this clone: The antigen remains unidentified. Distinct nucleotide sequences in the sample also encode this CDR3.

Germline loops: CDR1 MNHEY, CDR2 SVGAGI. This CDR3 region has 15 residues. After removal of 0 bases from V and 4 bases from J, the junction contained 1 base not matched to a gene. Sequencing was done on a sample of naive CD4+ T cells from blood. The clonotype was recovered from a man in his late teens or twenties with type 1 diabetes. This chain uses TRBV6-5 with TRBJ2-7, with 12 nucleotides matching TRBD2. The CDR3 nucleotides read TGTGCCAGCAGTTACTCACTAGCGGGAGGTTACGAGCAGTACTTC. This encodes CASSYSLAGGYEQYF.